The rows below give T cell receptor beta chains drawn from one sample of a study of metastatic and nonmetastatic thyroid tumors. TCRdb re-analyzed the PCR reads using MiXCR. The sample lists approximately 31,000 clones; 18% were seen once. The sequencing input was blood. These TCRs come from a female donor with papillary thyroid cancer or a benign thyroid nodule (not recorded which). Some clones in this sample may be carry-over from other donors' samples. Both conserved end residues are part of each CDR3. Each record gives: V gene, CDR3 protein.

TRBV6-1 CASSFGQDYTGELFF
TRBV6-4 CASSDSTGGPDTQYF
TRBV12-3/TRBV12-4 CASSSGQGEERLGKFF
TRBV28 CASSAQGHPSGKTQYF
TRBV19 CASSIQITLGTDTQYF
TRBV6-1 CASSANLGGRNYGYTF
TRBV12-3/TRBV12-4 CASSSRTEAFF
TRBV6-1 CASSEATGARYNEQFF
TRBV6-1 CASSFPDTEAFF
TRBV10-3 CAIRGAGGADTEAFF
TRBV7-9 CASTPRGTGELFF
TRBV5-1 CASSLLPF
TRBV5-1 CASSLRSGGSYEQYF
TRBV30 CAWSALNSGAPDTQYF
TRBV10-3 CAISEEKSAEAFF
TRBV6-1 CASTRQSRLTNEKLFF
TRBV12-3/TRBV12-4 CASRGDTEAFF
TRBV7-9 CASSLNLGDSEAFF
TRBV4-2 CASSRLPGGRSTDTQYF
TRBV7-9 CASSTGVAINTIYF
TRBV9 CASSVRGPGDTQYF
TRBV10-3 CAISTGTGGHEQYF
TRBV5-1 CASSFNTYTDTQYF
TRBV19 CASNLGSGRTGELFF
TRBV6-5 CASSYEDRASYEQYF
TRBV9 CASSVAGPPTDTQYF
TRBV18 CASSEGSSGANVLTF